This T cell receptor (beta chain) was recovered during a study of T-cell memory formation after mild COVID-19. The germline V gene encodes CDR1 SGHTA and CDR2 FQGNSA. The ends were cut back, 3 bases at V and 2 bases at J, with 5 bases in the middle. The length of the CDR3 is 14 residues. TCRdb processed the 5' RACE reads anew with MiXCR; each CDR3 protein has one entry. The sample holds 280,000 or so distinct CDR3 sequences, over 7% seen once. The TCR originated in a man younger than 30 who had mild COVID-19 (a few samples of this study predate the infection). Cell type and time point are not known. This chain joins TRBV7-2 and TRBJ2-6; unclear D gene. The sample consisted of PBMCs or a T cell subset sorted from them (not recorded which). CDR3 sequence reads: CASSLPAGANVLTF. The CDR3, as DNA: TGTGCCAGCAGCTTGCCCGCTGGGGCCAACGTCCTGACTTTC.